The 30 T cell receptor beta chains listed next were all sequenced from one sample in a study of shared clonotypes between healthy human individuals. The naive CD8 fraction comprised CD45RO-negative cells positively selected for CCR7 and excluded terminally differentiated effector memory CD45RA+ cells. Clones were read by immunoSEQ multiplex PCR, and TCRdb kept only the in-frame ones, dropping some. The sample holds hundreds of thousands of clones, over 90% seen once. Source material: naive CD8+ T cells sorted from blood. These receptors came from a man in his thirties or forties in good health.

The chain joins TRBV11-2 to TRBJ2-7; the D gene is possibly TRBD1 (5 bases). CDR3 length equals 18 residues. CDR1 and CDR2 from the germline V gene are SGHAT and FQNNGV. V lost 3 bases, J lost 2 bases, and 23 bases lay in between. The CDR3 loop is CASSFGHLDAGLTYEQYF. The DNA of the CDR3 is TGTGCCAGCAGCTTCGGACACCTTGATGCTGGCCTCACCTACGAGCAGTACTTC.

V and J are TRBV7-9 and TRBJ2-1, with TRBD2 matching 13 bases. The CDR3 extends over 16 amino acids. V shed 5 bases, J shed 8 bases, and the junction held 9 bases outside the gene matches. CDR1 and CDR2 (germline): SEHNR, FQNEAQ (reference sequence). The CDR3 here is CASSLMTSGGSDEQFF. The DNA of the CDR3 is TGTGCCAGCAGCCTGATGACTAGCGGGGGGTCGGATGAGCAGTTCTTC.

The chain couples TRBV19 to TRBJ1-4, with D possibly matching TRBD1 (5 bases). CDR3 length equals 15 residues. Germline V gene data show CDR1 as LNHDA and CDR2 as SQIVND (reference sequence). V lost 7 bases and J lost 0, with 12 bases in between. In DNA, the CDR3 is TGTGCCAGTACCTCAAGACAGTCAACTAATGAAAAACTGTTTTTT. Its translation: CASTSRQSTNEKLFF. Using reference TRBV19 and TRBJ1-4 for the parts outside the CDR3, the full variable domain is DGGITQSPKYLFRKEGQNVTLSCEQNLNHDAMYWYRQDPGQGLRLIYYSQIVNDFQKGDIAEGYSVSREKKESFPLTVTSAQKNPTAFYLCASTSRQSTNEKLFFGSGTQLSVL.

The chain employs TRBV19 and TRBJ1-1; a possible D gene is TRBD1 (5 bases). This CDR3 spans 12 amino acids. V was cut by 3 bases and J by 11 bases, with 13 bases left in between. CDR1 is LNHDA and CDR2 is SQIVND in the germline V gene (reference sequence). The CDR3 sequence: CASSMGPEPAFF. The CDR3 DNA reads TGTGCCAGTAGTATGGGACCTGAACCGGCTTTCTTT.

The chain recombines TRBV4-1 with TRBJ2-1; 10 bases align to TRBD2. With V trimmed by 1 base and J by 3 bases, 9 bases remained unmatched. This CDR3 is built from 18 residues. Germline V lookup: CDR1 MGHRA, CDR2 YSYEKL. Here the CDR3 DNA reads TGCGCCAGCAGCCAAGTCAACCGTCAGCGGGAGGGCTACAATGAGCAGTTCTTC. Translated, it gives CASSQVNRQREGYNEQFF.

The gene calls are TRBV13 and TRBJ2-6, with 7 bases that match TRBD1. The CDR3 runs to 18 residues. After removal of 5 bases from V and 0 bases from J, the junction contained 10 bases not matched to a gene. Looked up from germline, CDR1 is PRHDT and CDR2 is FYEKMQ (reference sequence). DNA of the CDR3: TGTGCCAGCAGCAGGAGGACAGGTTCCGTCTCTGGGGCCAACGTCCTGACTTTC. The encoded protein is CASSRRTGSVSGANVLTF.

V gene TRBV27 combines with J gene TRBJ2-6; 7 bases fit TRBD1. J gave up 1 base and V 6 bases, and 3 bases lay outside the gene matches. CDR3 size: 15 residues. From germline, CDR1 is MNHEY and CDR2 SMNVEV (reference sequence). This CDR3 is CASREDRSGANVLTF. Written as DNA, the CDR3 is TGTGCCAGCAGAGAGGACAGGTCTGGGGCCAACGTCCTGACTTTC.

The rearrangement uses TRBV28 and TRBJ2-7; 7 bases align to TRBD1. J was trimmed by 3 bases and V by 8 bases; bases with no gene match: 4. The CDR3 runs to 12 residues. Germline lookup yields CDR1 MDHEN and CDR2 SYDVKM. In nucleotides, the CDR3 is TGTGCCAGCGAACAGGGGAACTACGAGCAGTACTTC. Its translation is CASEQGNYEQYF.

The rearrangement joins TRBV28 to TRBJ2-7, with 10 bases aligning to TRBD1. CDR3 length: 13 amino acids. The germline CDR1 and CDR2 sequences are MDHEN and SYDVKM. V shed 6 bases and J 4 bases; nucleotides not matched to a gene: 3. The CDR3 loop is CASRWTGGYEQYF. The CDR3 bases are TGTGCCAGCAGGTGGACAGGGGGTTACGAGCAGTACTTC.

CDR3 amino acids: CASSPLLQGANVLTF. CDR3 coding DNA: TGTGCCAGCAGCCCACTATTACAGGGAGCCAACGTCCTGACTTTC. The chain uses TRBV5-6 and TRBJ2-6; D may be TRBD1 (6 bases). The CDR3 sequence is 15 residues long. Germline CDR1 and CDR2: SGHDT and YYEEEE. V lost 4 bases, J lost 7 bases, and 15 bases lay in between.

The chain is built from TRBV7-8 and TRBJ1-4; the D is unclear. V lost 1 base to trimming and J lost 8 bases, with 11 bases between them. The CDR3 spans 14 residues. In germline, CDR1 is SGHVS, CDR2 FQNEAQ. The CDR3 nucleotides read TGTGCCAGCAGCTTAGACGTGGGAGTCGAAAAACTGTTTTTT. Translation gives CASSLDVGVEKLFF.

The chain joins TRBV14 to TRBJ2-2, with D uncertain. Per germline, CDR1 SGHDN and CDR2 FVKESK. V was clipped by 4 bases and J by 4 bases, with 10 bases between them. CDR3 length equals 14 residues. CDR3 sequence reads: CASSPLPGTGELFF. In DNA form, the CDR3 reads TGTGCCAGCAGCCCCCTCCCCGGCACCGGGGAGCTGTTTTTT.

J is TRBJ2-1 and V is TRBV27, with TRBD2 matching over 10 bases. Trimming at V came to 4 bases and at J to 6 bases, leaving 9 bases not matched to a gene. Germline CDR1 MNHEY, CDR2 SMNVEV (reference sequence). CDR3 length: 16 amino acids. For the CDR3, the DNA is TGTGCCAGCAGTTCCGCTAGCGGGAGTATTACCAATGAGCAGTTCTTC. Its protein product is CASSSASGSITNEQFF.

The genes are TRBV19 and TRBJ2-1; TRBD2 aligns across 7 bases. V trimming: 10 bases; J trimming: 2 bases; junction bases outside the gene matches: 8. Germline V gene data show CDR1 as LNHDA and CDR2 as SQIVND (reference sequence). This CDR3 contains 14 residues. This CDR3 reads CATSWGLTYNEQFF. CDR3 sequence (DNA): TGTGCCACCTCCTGGGGACTAACCTACAATGAGCAGTTCTTC.

This chain connects TRBV29-1 to TRBJ2-3; 8 bases match TRBD1. The ends lost 7 bases at V and 5 bases at J; junction bases unmatched: 8. The germline gives CDR1 SQVTM, CDR2 ANQGSEA. This CDR3 is 13 amino acids long. CDR3 sequence (DNA): TGCAGCGACAGGGGGGACAACCAAGATACGCAGTATTTT. Its protein is CSDRGDNQDTQYF.

This rearrangement joins TRBV6-6 to TRBJ2-1; 7 nucleotides align to TRBD2. The CDR3 consists of 15 residues. J gave up 2 bases and V 5 bases, and 6 bases lay outside the gene matches. Germline CDR1 is MNHNY and CDR2 is SVGAGI (reference sequence). The CDR3 here is CASSPSGTTYNEQFF. The CDR3 region has the DNA TGTGCCAGCAGTCCCAGCGGGACTACCTACAATGAGCAGTTCTTC.

The chain joins TRBV28 to TRBJ1-1, with D possibly being TRBD1 (5 bases). The germline CDR1 and CDR2 sequences are MDHEN and SYDVKM. The V end lost 6 bases, the J end lost 4 bases, and 15 bases lay between the germline ends. There are 14 residues in the CDR3. The CDR3, as DNA: TGTGCCAGCAGGAGGGGAGGGTTGGGCACTGAAGCTTTCTTT. Protein sequence: CASRRGGLGTEAFF.

The V gene is TRBV10-2, the J gene TRBJ2-5; TRBD2 agrees at 7 bases. The V and J ends lost 2 bases and 6 bases, in that order; junction bases with no gene match: 6. The CDR3 spans 14 residues. CDR1 WSHSY and CDR2 SAAADI come from the germline V gene. In DNA form, the CDR3 reads TGCGCCAGCAGTGAGGTTGGGGGGGGACAGACCCAGTACTTC. Its translation is CASSEVGGGQTQYF.

This clone was seen a handful of times. This rearrangement joins TRBV14 to TRBJ2-7, with 9 bases aligning to TRBD1. The CDR3 covers 14 residues. Germline V gives CDR1 SGHDN, CDR2 FVKESK. V shed 6 bases, J shed 3 bases, and the junction held 6 bases outside the gene matches. CDR3 coding DNA: TGTGCCAGCAGTCGGACAGGGGAAGGCTACGAGCAGTACTTC. Protein sequence: CASSRTGEGYEQYF. Using reference TRBV14 and TRBJ2-7 for the parts outside the CDR3, the full variable domain is EAGVTQFPSHSVIEKGQTVTLRCDPISGHDNLYWYRRVMGKEIKFLLHFVKESKQDESGMPNNRFLAERTGGTYSTLKVQPAELEDSGVYFCASSRTGEGYEQYFGPGTRLTVT.

This clone was counted a single time. The junction differs from germline at one of its ends, possibly a read error. V usage is TRBV2 and J usage is TRBJ2-1; D remains unclear. CDR1 and CDR2 (germline): SNHLY, FYNNEI. CDR3 length: 13 amino acids. The CDR3 sequence: CASNSLSFNEQFF. The CDR3 region has the DNA TGTGCCAGCAATTCACTGTCCTTCAATGAGCAGTTCTTC.

Only one count was recorded for this clone. V gene TRBV27 combines with J gene TRBJ2-7; the match to TRBD2 covers 8 bases. Unmatched junction bases numbered 7, after V lost 3 bases and J lost 3 bases. CDR1 MNHEY and CDR2 SMNVEV come from the germline V gene (reference sequence). CDR3 size: 15 residues. The CDR3 here is CASSFGGGLFYEQYF. Written as DNA, the CDR3 is TGTGCCAGCAGTTTCGGGGGGGGATTATTCTACGAGCAGTACTTC.

This clone has a single count. The chain is built from TRBV7-9 and TRBJ2-1; 10 nucleotides line up with TRBD2. Germline loops: CDR1 SEHNR, CDR2 FQNEAQ (reference sequence). V was clipped by 2 bases and J by 3 bases; unmatched bases: 4. The CDR3 is 16 residues long. DNA for the CDR3: TGTGCCAGCAGCTTATTTCCTAGCGGGGGCTACAATGAGCAGTTCTTC. Its translation is CASSLFPSGGYNEQFF.

This clone showed up just once. The chain is built from TRBV7-9 and TRBJ1-4, with D maybe TRBD1 (6 bases). The V end lost 6 bases, the J end lost 2 bases, and 13 bases lay between the germline ends. The CDR3 contains 15 residues. Germline assignment: CDR1 SEHNR and CDR2 FQNEAQ (reference sequence). CDR3 in DNA: TGTGCCAGCAGTTTACAGGGATCCACTAATGAAAAACTGTTTTTT. This gives the protein CASSLQGSTNEKLFF.

The chain couples TRBV19 to TRBJ1-1; D might be TRBD1 (5 bases). The germline gives CDR1 LNHDA, CDR2 SQIVND (reference sequence). V was shortened by 7 bases and J by 2 bases, with 17 bases between the two germline ends. This CDR3 is built from 15 residues. The CDR3 sequence is CASTLTGYLNTEAFF. The CDR3 coding sequence is TGTGCCAGTACCCTTACAGGATATCTTAACACTGAAGCTTTCTTT.

The chain has TRBV27 and TRBJ1-1; weak D call: TRBD1 (5 bases). The germline gives CDR1 MNHEY, CDR2 SMNVEV (reference sequence). V was shortened by 4 bases and J by 0 bases, with 18 bases between the two germline ends. This CDR3 comprises 17 residues. Written as DNA, the CDR3 is TGTGCCAGCAGTTCCCAGAATCCCGGGGCCTTGAACACTGAAGCTTTCTTT. It codes for CASSSQNPGALNTEAFF.

The chain has TRBV28 and TRBJ1-2; 8 nucleotides agree with TRBD1. With 1 base clipped from V and 4 bases from J, the junction kept 5 bases outside the gene matches. CDR1 is MDHEN, CDR2 SYDVKM, per germline. The CDR3 spans 15 residues. CDR3 DNA: TGTGCCAGCAGTTTATCATCAGGGGGCGGCTATGGCTACACCTTC. Protein sequence: CASSLSSGGGYGYTF.

The CDR3 loop is CASSPLEGPPLYEQYF. The CDR3 nucleotides read TGCGCCAGCAGCCCCCTGGAGGGGCCTCCACTCTACGAGCAGTACTTC. The rearrangement uses TRBV5-1 and TRBJ2-7, with D possibly being TRBD2 (6 bases). The germline V gene encodes CDR1 SGHRS and CDR2 YFSETQ. The V gene lost 4 bases and the J gene lost 3 bases, with 20 bases spanning the gap. The CDR3 spans 16 residues.

The CDR3 nucleotides read TGCAGCGTTGAAGATTTCAGGAGGAACACCGGGGAGCTGTTTTTT. Amino acids: CSVEDFRRNTGELFF. J is TRBJ2-2 and V is TRBV29-1, with D unclear. Trimming took 0 bases from V and 1 from J, leaving 9 bases between them. Germline CDR1 and CDR2: SQVTM and ANQGSEA. The CDR3 has 15 amino acids.

This sequence joins TRBV6-6 and TRBJ1-2; D unresolved. Germline V lookup: CDR1 MNHNY, CDR2 SVGAGI (reference sequence). V gave up 7 bases and J gave up 0 bases, with 18 bases separating them. The CDR3 totals 16 residues. CDR3 sequence: CASKEGTIPPNYGYTF. As DNA, the CDR3 is TGTGCCAGCAAGGAGGGAACCATCCCTCCTAACTATGGCTACACCTTC.

The chain uses TRBV27 and TRBJ2-3; 10 bases are a match to TRBD2. This CDR3 comprises 15 residues. V lost 5 bases, J lost 4 bases, and 6 bases stayed unmatched. Per germline, CDR1 MNHEY and CDR2 SMNVEV (reference sequence). The CDR3 loop reads CASSASSGSADTQYF. CDR3 sequence (DNA): TGTGCCAGCAGTGCATCTAGCGGGAGTGCAGATACGCAGTATTTT.